Below, one TCR beta chain is given with its context. The antigen is undetermined. The repertoire was sequenced with immunoSEQ multiplex PCR; TCRdb's copy has only in-frame clones and lacks some. The sample lists approximately 2.4 million clones; nearly 97% were seen once. This entry comes from a study of shared clonotypes between healthy human individuals. CD4+ cells were split into CD45RA+ naive and CD45RA-negative memory subsets. General observations from the study: The represented genetic and exposure-history diversity was limited by the small number of donors. Even with large depth, rarefaction showed that sorted-subset sequencing was incomplete. Sequencing depth was predicted to influence how clonotypes are shared among donors.

This clonotype was obtained from a man between 18 and 35 years old in good health. The sequenced material came from naive CD4+ T cells sorted from blood. Specified subset: CD45RA+ positively selected.

The CDR3 is CASSPVQGTGYEQYF. In DNA form, the CDR3 reads TGCGCCAGCAGCCCCGTACAGGGAACGGGGTACGAGCAGTACTTC. The chain joins TRBV5-1 to TRBJ2-7; D may be TRBD1 (6 bases). The CDR3 runs 15 residues. V lost 4 bases to trimming and J lost 4 bases, with 18 bases between them. Germline CDR1 is SGHRS and CDR2 is YFSETQ.